This T cell receptor (beta chain) was retrieved from a study of blood T cell repertoires in COVID-19. As for the study in general: COVID-19 samples from acute and convalescent phases originated in the United States, Italy and Spain.

The germline gives CDR1 SEHNR, CDR2 FQNEAQ (reference sequence). V was pared by 3 bases and J by 8 bases, with 8 bases between. This CDR3 has 12 amino acids. Original processing methods: By means of reference gene primer amplification, nucleated cell counts were estimated. Measured with immunoSEQ multiplex PCR; TCRdb has only the in-frame clones, and not every one. The DNA was the basis for D and trimming; V, J and clone size are from that table. The table records 350,000 to 400,000 clones, roughly 89% of them present only once. This TCR was recovered from a man aged 18 to 29 with active or convalescent COVID-19. The rearrangement links TRBV7-9 to TRBJ2-1; a weak D match, TRBD2 (6 bases). The sample taken for sequencing was peripheral blood. The CDR3 DNA sequence: TGTGCCAGCAGCTTTAGCGGCGATGAGCAGTTCTTC. Amino acid sequence: CASSFSGDEQFF.